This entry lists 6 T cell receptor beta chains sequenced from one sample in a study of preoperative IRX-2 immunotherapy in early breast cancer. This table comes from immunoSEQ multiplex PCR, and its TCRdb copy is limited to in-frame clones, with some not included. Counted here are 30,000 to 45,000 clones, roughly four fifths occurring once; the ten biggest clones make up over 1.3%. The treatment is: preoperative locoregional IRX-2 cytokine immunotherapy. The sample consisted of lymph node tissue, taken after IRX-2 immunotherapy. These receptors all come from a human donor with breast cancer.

This CDR3 reads CASSQDRVYYGYTF. CDR3 sequence (DNA): TGTGCCAGCAGTCAGGACAGGGTCTACTATGGCTACACCTTC. The genes are TRBV6-8 and TRBJ1-2; 8 bases line up with TRBD1. Looked up from germline, CDR1 is MNHGY and CDR2 is SAAAGT. The CDR3 is made up of 14 amino acids. V lost 5 bases to trimming and J lost 3 bases; unmatched junction nucleotides: 5.

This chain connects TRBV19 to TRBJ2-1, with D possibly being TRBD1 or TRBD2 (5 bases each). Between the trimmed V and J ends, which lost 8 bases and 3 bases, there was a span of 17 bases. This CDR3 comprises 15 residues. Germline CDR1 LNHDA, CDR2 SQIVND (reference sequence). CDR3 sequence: CASFDRAGSYNEQFF. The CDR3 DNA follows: TGTGCCAGTTTTGATAGGGCAGGGAGCTACAATGAGCAGTTCTTC.

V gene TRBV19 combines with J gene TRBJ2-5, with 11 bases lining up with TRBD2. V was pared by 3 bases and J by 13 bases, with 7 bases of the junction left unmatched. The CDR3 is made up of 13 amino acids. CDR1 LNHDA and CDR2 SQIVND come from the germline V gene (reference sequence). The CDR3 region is CASSMLAGGPAYF. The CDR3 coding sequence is TGTGCCAGTAGTATGCTAGCGGGGGGACCTGCGTACTTC.

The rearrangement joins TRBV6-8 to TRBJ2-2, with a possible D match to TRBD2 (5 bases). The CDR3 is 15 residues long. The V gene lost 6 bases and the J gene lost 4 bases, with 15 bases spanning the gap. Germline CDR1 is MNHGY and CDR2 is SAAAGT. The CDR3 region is CASSPPEVGTGELFF. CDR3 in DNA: TGTGCCAGCAGCCCCCCGGAGGTGGGCACCGGGGAGCTGTTTTTT.

In nucleotides, the CDR3 is TGTGCCAGCAGCAAAACTAGCGGCCAAGAGACCCAGTACTTC. This translates into CASSKTSGQETQYF. This rearrangement joins TRBV28 to TRBJ2-5; TRBD2 agrees at 8 bases. The CDR3 contains 14 residues. Germline CDR1 and CDR2: MDHEN and SYDVKM. With 6 bases clipped from V and 1 base from J, the junction kept 4 bases outside the gene matches.

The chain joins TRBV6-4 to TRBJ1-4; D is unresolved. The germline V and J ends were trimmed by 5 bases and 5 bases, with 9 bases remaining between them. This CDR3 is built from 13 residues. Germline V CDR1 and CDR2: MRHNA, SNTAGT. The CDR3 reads CASSRTYNEKLFF. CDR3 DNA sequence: TGTGCCAGCAGTCGGACCTACAATGAAAAACTGTTTTTT.